The sequence of this T cell receptor (beta chain) was determined in a study of Ad26.COV2.S vaccination and SARS-CoV-2 variants. The wider study: The authors gave Ad26.COV2.S intramuscularly, either once or twice 56 days apart. Study-level results: Among vaccine recipients, spike-specific TCR breadth exceeded that of placebo recipients.

Noted treatment: around 19 received Ad26.COV2.S at low or high dose, single or two shots; 5 received placebo; per-sample allocation not given. The samples date from day 63 after the first vaccine or placebo injection. Donation was by an adult aged 18-55 years who was in Boston. Trimming removed 4 bases at V and 4 bases at J, with 13 bases between. Germline V CDR1 and CDR2: SGHDT, YYEEEE. CDR3 length: 14 amino acids. Sequencing used immunoSEQ multiplex PCR; TCRdb keeps in-frame clones, though not all of them. The profile shows about 350,000 clones, around 88% of them singletons. This clone was picked up one time. Its antigen remains unknown.

Material: peripheral blood, obtained in a trial of Ad26.COV2.S vaccine versus placebo. This chain connects TRBV5-6 to TRBJ2-3, with D hard to call. The TCR comes from a person aged 18 to 59 who received the Ad26.COV2.S COVID-19 vaccine or a placebo. The CDR3 nucleotides read TGTGCCAGCAGCCGCTGGGATAGTGCAGATACGCAGTATTTT. This gives the protein CASSRWDSADTQYF. Full variable domain (remainder filled in from reference TRBV5-6 and TRBJ2-3): DAGVTQSPTHLIKTRGQQVTLRCSPKSGHDTVSWYQQALGQGPQFIFQYYEEEERQRGNFPDRFSGHQFPNYSSELNVNALLLGDSALYLCASSRWDSADTQYFGPGTRLTVL.